The 2 T cell receptor beta chains given below trace back to one sample, sequenced in a study of T cells in Graves' hyperthyroidism and ophthalmopathy. Researchers took RNA transcripts and amplified the TCR beta CDR3 regions from them. HTBI primers were used for first-round RT-PCR of the TCR CDR3. TCRdb analysed the multiplex PCR reads with MiXCR anew, one entry per CDR3 protein. This sample yields roughly 110,000 distinct CDR3 sequences, of which roughly 15% are seen a single time; under 45% belongs to the top ten. The sample taken for sequencing was blood. All receptors come from a woman in her forties or fifties with Graves' hyperthyroidism.

This chain joins TRBV7-9 and TRBJ2-7, with 11 nucleotides matching TRBD1. Trimming took 6 bases from V and 3 from J; bases not matched to a gene: 7. This CDR3 has 15 amino acids. Germline V lookup: CDR1 SEHNR, CDR2 FQNEAQ (reference sequence). CDR3 sequence reads: CASSLTGQGGYEQYF. DNA of the CDR3: TGTGCCAGCAGTTTAACGGGACAGGGGGGCTACGAGCAGTACTTC.

This clonotype was seen at least ten times. A read error is possible here, since a much larger clone lies one base away. The chain joins TRBV20-1 to TRBJ2-5; D may be TRBD2 (6 bases). The CDR3 is 12 residues long. The germline CDR1 and CDR2 sequences are DFQATT and SNEGSKA (reference sequence). The CDR3 sequence is CIAGLPQETQYF. CDR3 sequence (DNA): TGCATTGCTGGACTACCCCAAGAGACCCAGTACTTC.